This TCR beta chain was recovered during a study of CD8+CD57+ T cells in acquired aplastic anemia. Genomic DNA provided the template from which TCR beta VDJ and CDR3 profiles were obtained. TCRdb called the reads again in MiXCR, with one record for every CDR3 protein. The table shows a few hundred thousand distinct CDR3 sequences, with less than 60% occurring only once. All sequencing subjects had displayed CD8+CD57+ cell expansion on flow cytometry. At the time of blood sampling, patients had not yet received any therapy. The sample comprised sorted CD4+, CD8+, or CD8+CD57+ T cells (not recorded which) from PBMCs. The clonotype comes from a human donor with aplastic anemia.

CDR3 amino acids: CASSERRGRKAFF. CDR3 sequence (DNA): TGTGCCAGCAGTGAACGTCGGGGGAGAAAAGCTTTCTTT. This chain connects TRBV2 to TRBJ1-1; D is possibly TRBD1 (5 bases). The V and J ends lost 2 bases and 9 bases respectively, with 13 bases between them. The germline V gene has CDR1 SNHLY and CDR2 FYNNEI. CDR3 length: 13 amino acids.